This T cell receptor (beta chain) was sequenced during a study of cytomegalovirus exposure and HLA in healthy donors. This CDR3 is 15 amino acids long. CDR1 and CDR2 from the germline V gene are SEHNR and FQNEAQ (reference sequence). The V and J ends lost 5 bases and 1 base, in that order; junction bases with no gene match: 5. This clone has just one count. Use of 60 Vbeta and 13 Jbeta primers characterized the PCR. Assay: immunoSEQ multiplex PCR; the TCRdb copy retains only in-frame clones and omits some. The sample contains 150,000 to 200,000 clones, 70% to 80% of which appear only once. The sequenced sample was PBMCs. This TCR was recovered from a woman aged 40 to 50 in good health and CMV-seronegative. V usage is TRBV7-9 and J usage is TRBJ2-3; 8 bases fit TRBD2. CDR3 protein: CASSPDGRGTDTQYF. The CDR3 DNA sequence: TGTGCCAGCAGCCCTGACGGGAGGGGCACAGATACGCAGTATTTT.